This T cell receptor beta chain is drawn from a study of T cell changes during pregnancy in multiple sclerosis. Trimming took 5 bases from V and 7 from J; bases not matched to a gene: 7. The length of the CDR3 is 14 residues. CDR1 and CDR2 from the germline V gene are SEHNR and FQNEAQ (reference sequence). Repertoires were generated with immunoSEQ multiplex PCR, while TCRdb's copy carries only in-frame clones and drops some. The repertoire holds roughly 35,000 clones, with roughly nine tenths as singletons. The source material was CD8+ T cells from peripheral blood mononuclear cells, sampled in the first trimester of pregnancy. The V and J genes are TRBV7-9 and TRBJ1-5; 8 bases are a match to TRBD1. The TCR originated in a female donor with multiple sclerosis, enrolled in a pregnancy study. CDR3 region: CASSQGQGGQPQHF. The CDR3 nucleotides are TGTGCCAGCAGCCAAGGACAGGGAGGACAGCCCCAGCATTTT. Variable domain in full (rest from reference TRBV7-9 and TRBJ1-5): DTGVSQNPRHKITKRGQNVTFRCDPISEHNRLYWYRQTLGQGPEFLTYFQNEAQLEKSRLLSDRFSAERPKGSFSTLEIQRTEQGDSAMYLCASSQGQGGQPQHFGDGTRLSIL.